These T cell receptor beta chains were read from a single sample in a study of shared T cell receptors in the human thymus. The table came from immunoSEQ multiplex PCR; TCRdb's copy has only in-frame clones and leaves some out. Among hundreds of thousands of clones listed, 70% to 90% were seen once. This sample was shared with a second study, whose subject was human thymus T cells.

The sample consisted of thymocytes. All receptors come from a boy younger than two with a congenital heart defect. Both conserved end residues are part of each CDR3. A D gene is named only where the DNA matches it firmly. Clone size is shown for a subset of rows, as once, few, many or a class of expanded clone.

d_call | clone_size | j_call | v_call | cdr3_aa | cdr3_nt
- | - | TRBJ2-7 | TRBV27 | CASSLGGTYEQYF | TGTGCCAGCAGTTTAGGAGGGACCTACGAGCAGTACTTC
TRBD1 | - | TRBJ2-1 | TRBV4-3 | CASSQDSGTGGSREPVHNEQFF | TGCGCCAGCAGCCAAGATTCCGGGACAGGGGGCTCTCGGGAGCCTGTTCACAATGAGCAGTTCTTC
TRBD1 | - | TRBJ1-5 | TRBV19 | CASSIVLGGESNQPQHF | TGTGCCAGTAGTATAGTGTTAGGGGGCGAAAGCAATCAGCCCCAGCATTTT
TRBD2 | - | TRBJ2-5 | TRBV5-1 | CASSLTGGPMSQETQYF | TGCGCCAGCAGCTTGACGGGAGGGCCTATGTCCCAAGAGACCCAGTACTTC
TRBD2 | - | TRBJ2-7 | TRBV7-2 | CASSLGGLAGEVYEQYF | TGTGCCAGCAGCTTAGGTGGACTAGCGGGAGAAGTATACGAGCAGTACTTC
- | - | TRBJ1-1 | TRBV28 | CASSFGRENTEAFF | TGTGCCAGCAGTTTCGGGAGAGAGAACACTGAAGCTTTCTTT
- | - | TRBJ1-2 | TRBV29-1 | CSVAARKRDGYTF | TGCAGCGTTGCAGCCAGAAAACGGGATGGCTACACCTTC
- | - | TRBJ2-3 | TRBV14 | CASSYRLGVFTDTQYF | TGTGCCAGCAGCTATCGACTAGGGGTATTTACAGATACGCAGTATTTT
- | - | TRBJ1-1 | TRBV28 | CASSFSGRAGSKAFF | TGTGCCAGCAGTTTCAGTGGGAGGGCTGGCTCTAAAGCTTTCTTT
- | - | TRBJ1-1 | TRBV5-1 | CASSLKGGTEAFF | TGCGCCAGCAGCTTGAAGGGAGGGACTGAAGCTTTCTTT
- | - | TRBJ1-4 | TRBV27 | CASRSSRGKLFF | TGTGCCAGCAGAAGTAGTCGGGGAAAACTGTTTTTT
- | few | TRBJ2-7 | TRBV21-1 | CASSKEQGQGSAYEQYF | TGTGCCAGCAGCAAAGAGCAAGGGCAGGGTTCCGCCTACGAGCAGTACTTC
- | - | TRBJ1-1 | TRBV18 | CASSPLRDTINGGNTEAFF | TGTGCCAGCTCACCATTACGGGACACCATAAATGGGGGGAACACTGAAGCTTTCTTT
TRBD2 | - | TRBJ2-3 | TRBV4-3 | CASSQNLEREKFNTDTQYF | TGCGCCAGCAGCCAAAACCTTGAGCGGGAGAAATTTAACACAGATACGCAGTATTTT
- | few | TRBJ1-2 | TRBV29-1 | CSVEATTYGYTF | TGCAGCGTTGAAGCCACAACCTATGGCTACACCTTC
- | - | TRBJ2-2 | TRBV27 | CASSTDTNTGELFF | TGTGCCAGCAGTACGGACACGAACACCGGGGAGCTGTTTTTT
- | - | TRBJ1-5 | TRBV4-3 | CASSQGRSNQPQHF | TGCGCCAGCAGCCAAGGCCGGAGCAATCAGCCCCAGCATTTT
- | - | TRBJ1-1 | TRBV28 | CASKLFSAEAFF | TGTGCCAGCAAACTTTTTAGCGCTGAAGCTTTCTTT
- | once | TRBJ2-2 | TRBV4-2 | CASGRTDHNTGELFF | TGTGCCAGCGGTAGGACAGACCACAACACCGGGGAGCTGTTTTTT
TRBD1 | - | TRBJ1-1 | TRBV9 | CASGPDHRGREGTEAFF | TGTGCCAGCGGACCGGATCACAGGGGGCGAGAAGGGACTGAAGCTTTCTTT
TRBD1 | few | TRBJ1-4 | TRBV4-3 | CASSQEQETGAEKLFF | TGCGCCAGCAGCCAAGAACAGGAGACAGGGGCTGAAAAACTGTTTTTT
TRBD2 | - | TRBJ2-3 | TRBV4-2 | CASSRGLAGSTDTQYF | TGTGCCAGCAGCCGGGGACTAGCGGGGAGCACAGATACGCAGTATTTT
TRBD1 | - | TRBJ1-2 | TRBV29-1 | CSVEEKGARGYTF | TGCAGCGTTGAGGAAAAGGGGGCGCGGGGCTACACCTTC
- | - | TRBJ1-5 | TRBV2 | CASSKDTYSNQPQHF | TGTGCCAGCAGCAAGGACACCTATAGCAATCAGCCCCAGCATTTT
TRBD2 | - | TRBJ2-1 | TRBV6-5 | CASSSPGLAFEQFF | TGTGCCAGCAGTTCTCCGGGACTAGCATTTGAGCAGTTCTTC
- | - | TRBJ2-2 | TRBV28 | CASSFLGAGELFF | TGTGCCAGCAGTTTTCTCGGGGCCGGGGAGCTGTTTTTT
TRBD1 | - | TRBJ2-1 | TRBV6-5 | CASTYPGAGGNNEQFF | TGTGCCAGCACTTACCCCGGGGCAGGGGGAAACAATGAGCAGTTCTTC
TRBD1 | - | TRBJ2-7 | TRBV7-9 | CASSPLGDRTYEQYF | TGTGCCAGCAGCCCACTTGGGGACAGAACCTACGAGCAGTACTTC
- | - | TRBJ2-5 | TRBV6-6 | CASRQNYQETQYF | TGTGCCAGCAGACAGAATTACCAAGAGACCCAGTACTTC
TRBD2 | - | TRBJ2-5 | TRBV28 | CASSVRTRLAGVETQYF | TGTGCCAGCAGCGTACGGACCCGGCTAGCGGGAGTAGAGACCCAGTACTTC
TRBD2 | - | TRBJ2-1 | TRBV6-5 | CASSYLSGKSNEQFF | TGTGCCAGCAGTTACTTAAGCGGGAAGAGCAATGAGCAGTTCTTC
- | - | TRBJ2-3 | TRBV14 | CASSPRTETSTDTQYF | TGTGCCAGCAGCCCCAGGACAGAGACTAGCACAGATACGCAGTATTTT
TRBD1 | few | TRBJ2-7 | TRBV5-4 | CASSSRPGTGGEQYF | TGTGCCAGCAGCTCCCGTCCCGGGACAGGGGGCGAGCAGTACTTC
TRBD1 | once | TRBJ2-3 | TRBV7-2 | CATKGQSSTDTQYF | TGTGCCACCAAGGGACAGTCTAGCACAGATACGCAGTATTTT
- | - | TRBJ1-2 | TRBV7-7 | CASNFELYGYTF | TGTGCCAGCAACTTCGAACTTTATGGCTACACCTTC
- | - | TRBJ2-7 | TRBV4-1 | CASSQGGTLHPYEQYF | TGCGCCAGCAGCCAAGGTGGGACACTTCACCCCTACGAGCAGTACTTC
- | - | TRBJ1-1 | TRBV28 | CASSLWGDTEAFF | TGTGCCAGCAGTCTTTGGGGGGACACTGAAGCTTTCTTT
- | - | TRBJ2-7 | TRBV5-1 | CASSLSHDYAYEQYF | TGCGCCAGCAGCTTGTCCCACGACTACGCCTACGAGCAGTACTTC
- | - | TRBJ2-7 | TRBV2 | CASSRTEISYEQYF | TGTGCCAGCAGCCGGACAGAGATTTCCTACGAGCAGTACTTC
- | - | TRBJ1-5 | TRBV28 | CASRSRVLKQPQHF | TGTGCCAGCAGGAGCAGGGTGCTAAAGCAGCCCCAGCATTTT
- | - | TRBJ1-1 | TRBV7-2 | CASPLAGRNTEAFF | TGTGCCAGCCCCCTGGCAGGTAGGAACACTGAAGCTTTCTTT
- | - | TRBJ1-5 | TRBV28 | CASSLHRVWANQPQHF | TGTGCCAGCAGTTTACACAGGGTGTGGGCCAATCAGCCCCAGCATTTT
- | few | TRBJ1-3 | TRBV18 | CASSPRGAGATGNTIYF | TGTGCCAGCTCGCCACGAGGGGCGGGAGCCACTGGAAACACCATATATTTT
TRBD2 | - | TRBJ2-1 | TRBV4-1 | CASSQPGLAGEGPYNEQFF | TGCGCCAGCAGCCAACCGGGACTAGCGGGAGAGGGGCCCTACAATGAGCAGTTCTTC